The 21 T cell receptor beta chains below were found in one sample sequenced in a study of T cells in Graves' hyperthyroidism and ophthalmopathy (dated by TCRdb to about 2019). The protocol used for the library was multiplex PCR. Instrument on record: Illumina HiSeq 2000. The TCR beta CDR3 regions were amplified from RNA transcripts. For the first round of RT-PCR on the TCR CDR3, the HTBI primer set was used together with the Qiagen OneStep RT-PCR kit. TCRdb reprocessed the public reads (quality trimming at Q25 with fastp, clone calling with MiXCR) and kept in-frame beta chains. Records with the same CDR3 protein are collapsed into one entry carrying the most frequent genes and DNA. Recorded for this sample are roughly 580,000 distinct CDR3 sequences; roughly 46% of them occurred a single time. Approximately 8.2% of the sample rests with the top ten. Material for sequencing was peripheral blood or thyroid tissue (not recorded which). The receptors here all came from a woman aged 18-29 years with Graves' hyperthyroidism. Donor details come from another sample of the same person, matched by shared clones.

The chain recombines TRBV15 with TRBJ2-6; D is unresolved. This CDR3 is built from 15 residues. Looked up from germline, CDR1 is LNHNV and CDR2 is YYDKDF (reference sequence). Trimming removed 1 base at V and 4 bases at J, with 8 bases between. CDR3 in amino acids: CATSRAVTGANVLTF. The CDR3 bases are TGTGCCACCAGCAGAGCGGTAACCGGGGCCAACGTCCTGACTTTC.

The chain links TRBV24-1 to TRBJ1-5; TRBD1 matches at 8 bases. CDR1 is KGHDR and CDR2 is SFDVKD in the germline V gene. J gave up 0 bases and V 4 bases, and 13 bases lay outside the gene matches. The CDR3 contains 19 residues. CDR3 protein: CATSDPKTGDIHSNQPQHF. The CDR3 DNA is TGTGCCACCAGTGACCCAAAGACAGGGGACATCCATAGCAATCAGCCCCAGCATTTT.

This clonotype has only a few counts. The chain couples TRBV29-1 to TRBJ2-3; D may be TRBD1 (6 bases). From germline, CDR1 is SQVTM and CDR2 ANQGSEA. V gave up 7 bases and J gave up 4 bases, with 9 bases separating them. The CDR3 is 11 amino acids. The CDR3: CSAGQSDTQYF. The CDR3 DNA reads TGCAGCGCTGGACAGTCAGATACGCAGTATTTT.

For this clonotype: A read error may be the cause here, since a much bigger clone is one base away. V usage is TRBV25-1 and J usage is TRBJ2-7, with D tentatively TRBD2 (6 bases). The CDR3 contains 12 residues. The germline V gene encodes CDR1 MGHDK and CDR2 SYGVNS. V was cut by 8 bases and J by 2 bases, with 10 bases left in between. The CDR3 DNA reads as TGTGCCAGCGGGACTGGGCCCTACGAGCAGTACTTC. Translated, it gives CASGTGPYEQYF.

This clonotype appeared many times. This chain uses TRBV7-9 with TRBJ1-2; maybe TRBD1 (6 bases). This CDR3 has 16 residues. Germline V gene lookup returns CDR1 SEHNR and CDR2 FQNEAQ (reference sequence). Trimming took 4 bases from V and 3 from J, leaving 18 bases between them. CDR3 DNA sequence: TGTGCCAGCAGCTCGGCGAGAGGGGGGTCGGACTATGGCTACACCTTC. This sequence encodes CASSSARGGSDYGYTF.

The rearrangement links TRBV10-3 to TRBJ2-7; TRBD2 agrees at 11 bases. V lost 7 bases to trimming and J lost 3 bases; unmatched junction nucleotides: 14. Germline CDR1 ENHRY, CDR2 SYGVKD. The CDR3 sequence is 17 residues long. The CDR3 nucleotides are TGTGCCATCACCAGGGGAGGGGAACTAGCGGGAGACTACGAGCAGTACTTC. Protein: CAITRGGELAGDYEQYF.

This clonotype was detected many times. V usage is TRBV25-1 and J usage is TRBJ1-1, with 9 bases fitting TRBD1. Germline V gene data show CDR1 as MGHDK and CDR2 as SYGVNS. The CDR3 is 16 amino acids. V lost 6 bases to trimming and J lost 3 bases; unmatched junction nucleotides: 11. CDR3 protein: CASRAGTGPSYTEAFF. Here the CDR3 DNA reads TGTGCCAGCAGGGCCGGGACAGGGCCGTCCTACACTGAAGCTTTCTTT.

This clonotype has more than one count but fewer than ten. The genes are TRBV13 and TRBJ2-7; 10 bases agree with TRBD1. The CDR3 extends over 15 amino acids. Germline V gene sequence: CDR1 PRHDT, CDR2 FYEKMQ (reference sequence). V lost 4 bases to trimming and J lost 3 bases; unmatched junction nucleotides: 6. The CDR3 DNA reads TGTGCCAGCAGCTCCCCGGGACAGGGGAACTACGAGCAGTACTTC. This encodes CASSSPGQGNYEQYF.

This clonotype was seen just once. This chain joins TRBV7-3 and TRBJ2-2; no firm D call. Trimming cost V 6 bases and J 6 bases, with 8 bases left between them. This CDR3 is 12 amino acids long. Per germline, CDR1 SGHTA and CDR2 FQGTGA. The CDR3 here is CASRLGPGELFF. The CDR3 bases are TGTGCCAGCAGGCTCGGACCCGGGGAGCTGTTTTTT.

The rearrangement links TRBV20-1 to TRBJ2-7; D is unclear. Germline V gives CDR1 DFQATT, CDR2 SNEGSKA (reference sequence). Trimming pared 3 bases from V and 0 bases from J, leaving 9 bases between. The CDR3 has 13 amino acids. The CDR3 here is CSASWRSSYEQYF. The DNA of the CDR3 is TGCAGTGCTAGCTGGCGGAGCTCCTACGAGCAGTACTTC.

This rearrangement joins TRBV29-1 to TRBJ1-2; D remains unclear. This CDR3 has 16 amino acids. Germline V gives CDR1 SQVTM, CDR2 ANQGSEA. The V end lost 8 bases, the J end lost 6 bases, and 28 bases lay between the germline ends. CDR3 nucleotide sequence: TGCAGCCAGACCCCCGACGGTAACGGGGAGGGTCATGGCTACACCTTC. Its translation is CSQTPDGNGEGHGYTF.

Remarks on this clonotype: A much larger clone differs from this one at a single base, so this may be a read error. The chain has TRBV19 and TRBJ2-6, with D perhaps matching TRBD1 (5 bases). The CDR3 has 15 residues. CDR1 is LNHDA, CDR2 SQIVND, per germline (reference sequence). CDR3 DNA sequence: TGTGCCAGTAGTCTTAGTGACTCTGGGGCCAACGCCCTGACTTTC. It specifies CASSLSDSGANALTF.

The CDR3 nucleotides read TGTGCCAGCAGTGACTCCAGGAACTCCCAAGAGACCCAGTACTTC. Amino acid sequence: CASSDSRNSQETQYF. The genes are TRBV2 and TRBJ2-5; D is undetermined. Looked up from germline, CDR1 is SNHLY and CDR2 is FYNNEI. Trimming cost V 3 bases and J 1 base, with 12 bases left between them. The CDR3 consists of 15 residues.

This clonotype appeared a few times. The chain uses TRBV7-9 and TRBJ2-5, with D tentatively TRBD1 (5 bases). The CDR3 extends over 15 amino acids. Trimming pared 1 base from V and 5 bases from J, leaving 14 bases between. The germline V gene encodes CDR1 SEHNR and CDR2 FQNEAQ (reference sequence). The CDR3 loop is CASSLVGSRGETQYF. CDR3 DNA: TGTGCCAGCAGCTTAGTAGGGTCTAGGGGTGAGACCCAGTACTTC.

This chain connects TRBV2 to TRBJ1-6; maybe TRBD1 (6 bases). Trimming removed 4 bases at V and 10 bases at J, with 14 bases between. The CDR3 contains 14 residues. Germline CDR1 reads SNHLY; CDR2 reads FYNNEI. CDR3 in DNA: TGTGCCAGCAGTGTGGGACAAAAAAACTCACCCCTCCACTTT. It translates to CASSVGQKNSPLHF. The variable domain in full, completed from reference TRBV2 and TRBJ1-6, reads EPEVTQTPSHQVTQMGQEVILRCVPISNHLYFYWYRQILGQKVEFLVSFYNNEISEKSEIFDDQFSVERPDGSNFTLKIRSTKLEDSAMYFCASSVGQKNSPLHFGNGTRLTVT.

This clonotype occurred many times. The CDR3 DNA follows: TGTGCCACCAGTGATCCCGGGACAGATAACACTGAAGCTTTCTTT. This translates into CATSDPGTDNTEAFF. The chain recombines TRBV24-1 with TRBJ1-1, with TRBD1 identical over 7 bases. Germline CDR1 is KGHDR and CDR2 is SFDVKD. Trimming at V came to 3 bases and at J to 2 bases, leaving 5 bases not matched to a gene. The CDR3 has 15 amino acids.

In its sample, this clonotype was seen a few times. V and J are TRBV9 and TRBJ2-7; 13 bases agree with TRBD2. V trimming: 4 bases; J trimming: 3 bases; junction bases outside the gene matches: 4. Germline values: CDR1 SGDLS, CDR2 YYNGEE. This CDR3 is 15 amino acids long. DNA of the CDR3: TGTGCCAGCAGCCACTGGACTAGCGGGAGCTACGAGCAGTACTTC. Translated, it gives CASSHWTSGSYEQYF.

In nucleotides, the CDR3 is TGCAGCGTTTTCTCTCGCGGTTCCTACGAGCAGTACTTC. This gives the protein CSVFSRGSYEQYF. This chain joins TRBV29-1 and TRBJ2-7, with no clear D. Germline values: CDR1 SQVTM, CDR2 ANQGSEA. V dropped 5 bases and J dropped 1 base, with 12 bases sitting between them. The CDR3 loop spans 13 amino acids.

This clonotype has at least ten counts. The chain couples TRBV7-9 to TRBJ2-7, with a possible D match to TRBD2 (5 bases). CDR1 SEHNR and CDR2 FQNEAQ come from the germline V gene (reference sequence). The CDR3 is made up of 13 amino acids. V shed 5 bases and J shed 3 bases, with 11 bases lying between them. DNA for the CDR3: TGTGCCAGCAGCCTAGATGGAGGCTACGAGCAGTACTTC. Translating it yields CASSLDGGYEQYF.

This clonotype was observed at least ten times. The chain links TRBV24-1 to TRBJ1-5; D is unclear. The ends were cut back, 7 bases at V and 2 bases at J, with 11 bases in the middle. The CDR3 contains 14 residues. Germline values: CDR1 KGHDR, CDR2 SFDVKD. This CDR3 reads CATSDSPGNQPQHF. DNA of the CDR3: TGTGCCACCAGCGACTCACCGGGCAATCAGCCCCAGCATTTT.

J is TRBJ1-2 and V is TRBV2, with 9 bases aligning to TRBD1. Germline CDR1 reads SNHLY; CDR2 reads FYNNEI. V lost 3 bases to trimming and J lost 4 bases; unmatched junction nucleotides: 9. The CDR3 sequence is 16 residues long. The CDR3 here is CASSDLQGTGTYGYTF. CDR3 DNA: TGTGCCAGCAGTGATCTTCAGGGGACAGGGACCTATGGCTACACCTTC.